These T cell receptor beta chains were read from a single sample in a study of T-cell memory formation after mild COVID-19. Via MiXCR, TCRdb re-called the 5' RACE reads, giving one row per CDR3 protein. Among under 550,000 distinct CDR3 sequences listed, roughly 18% were seen once. Input material: PBMCs or a T cell subset sorted from them (not recorded which). Receptors were obtained from a man aged 18 to 29 who had mild COVID-19 (a few samples of this study predate the infection). Cell type and time point are not known. Each CDR3 is given with its conserved first and last residue. A D gene is named only where the DNA matches it firmly. Not all rows give a size; the values are once, few, many and, for expanded clones, a class.

TRBV3-1	-	-	TRBJ1-1	TGTGCCAGCAGCCTATCACAGACGAACACTGAAGCTTTCTTT	CASSLSQTNTEAFF
TRBV20-1	-	-	TRBJ1-6	TGCAGTGCCCCGGACAGAAATTCACCCCTCCACTTT	CSAPDRNSPLHF
TRBV7-9	few	TRBD1	TRBJ2-7	TGTGCCAGCAGCAGACAGGGACCTATCTCCTACGAGCAGTACTTC	CASSRQGPISYEQYF
TRBV29-1	-	-	TRBJ2-7	TGCAGCGGGGCCGGGGGAGTTTCCTACGAGCAGTACTTC	CSGAGGVSYEQYF
TRBV12-3/TRBV12-4	few	TRBD1	TRBJ2-2	TGTGCCAGCAGCAACCCGGGACAGGGGACCGGGGAGCTGTTTTTT	CASSNPGQGTGELFF
TRBV6-6	few	TRBD2	TRBJ2-3	TGTGCCAGCAGCCACCCTCGTGGCGGGGGGTGGTTTGATACGCAGTATTTT	CASSHPRGGGWFDTQYF
TRBV29-1	-	-	TRBJ1-1	TGCAGCGTTGACCAGGGTTACGACACTGAAGCTTTCTTT	CSVDQGYDTEAFF
TRBV14	few	-	TRBJ1-3	TGTGCCAGCAGCCAAGATGTGGGTGGGAGAAACACCATATATTTT	CASSQDVGGRNTIYF
TRBV5-1	-	TRBD1	TRBJ1-2	TGCGCCATCAGCCGGGACAGCTACTATGGCTACACCTTC	CAISRDSYYGYTF
TRBV7-2	many	-	TRBJ2-3	TGTGCCAGCAGCTTAACGGGCGGGGATACGCAGTATTTT	CASSLTGGDTQYF
TRBV25-1	-	-	TRBJ1-2	TGTGCCAGCAGTGAGGGGGGCCTAACCCGCGATGGCTACACCTTC	CASSEGGLTRDGYTF
TRBV20-1	-	-	TRBJ2-3	TGCAGCCCCGAGGACCACTCCAGGTCCACAGATACGCAGTATTTT	CSPEDHSRSTDTQYF
TRBV7-2	-	-	TRBJ2-3	TGTGCCAGCAGCTTATTGAGGTTAGCGGGCACAGATACGCAGTATTTT	CASSLLRLAGTDTQYF
TRBV6-6	few	-	TRBJ1-1	TGTGCCAGCAGGATGACAGCCCAGAACACTGAAGCTTTCTTT	CASRMTAQNTEAFF
TRBV9	few	TRBD1	TRBJ1-6	TGTGCCAGCAGCGCCCGGGACAGACTTTCACCCCTCCACTTT	CASSARDRLSPLHF
TRBV27	-	-	TRBJ2-3	TGTGCCAGCAGGGGGGACTTTCAAGATACGCAGTATTTT	CASRGDFQDTQYF
TRBV12-3/TRBV12-4	few	-	TRBJ1-2	TGTGCCAGCAGTTTTTCCGGGAACCCCTACTATGGCTACACCTTC	CASSFSGNPYYGYTF
TRBV7-2	few	TRBD2	TRBJ2-6	TGTGCCAGCAGCTTAGCGCGGGGGGCTGGGGCCAACGTCCTGACTTTC	CASSLARGAGANVLTF
TRBV2	-	TRBD2	TRBJ2-5	TGTGCCAGCAGTGGGGCGGGGACTAGATTGGAGACCCAGTACTTC	CASSGAGTRLETQYF
TRBV12-3/TRBV12-4	-	TRBD1	TRBJ1-4	TGTGCCAGCAGCCGACAGGGGGCTGAAAAACTGTTTTTT	CASSRQGAEKLFF
TRBV5-4	-	-	TRBJ2-6	TGTGCCAGCAGCTTCAGGGATTCTGGGGCCAACGTCCTGACTTTC	CASSFRDSGANVLTF
TRBV7-2	-	-	TRBJ2-7	TGTGCCAGCAGCTTTCACCGTGTCTCCTACGAGCAGTACTTC	CASSFHRVSYEQYF
TRBV4-2	-	TRBD1	TRBJ2-2	TGTGCCAGCAGCCAAGGTACCAGGACAGGGGTCACCGGTGAGCTGTTTTTT	CASSQGTRTGVTGELFF
TRBV20-1	-	TRBD2	TRBJ2-1	TGCAGTGCTAGAGATCTTCGGCGCGGGGGCTACAATGAGCAGTTCTTC	CSARDLRRGGYNEQFF
TRBV7-8	-	-	TRBJ2-2	TGTGCCAGCAGCGTCCGTTTCTTAGTTAACACCGGGGAGCTGTTTTTT	CASSVRFLVNTGELFF
TRBV24-1	-	-	TRBJ1-2	TGTGCCACCAGTGACCCTGGCAGGGAGGGCTACACCTTC	CATSDPGREGYTF
TRBV11-3	-	TRBD2	TRBJ2-1	TGTGCCAGCAGCTTATTTGCGGGGGGGCCGAACAATGAGCAGTTCTTC	CASSLFAGGPNNEQFF
TRBV7-9	-	-	TRBJ1-5	TGTGCCAGCAGCCCCGAGGGTAGGGGTCAGCCCCAGCATTTT	CASSPEGRGQPQHF
TRBV5-1	-	-	TRBJ2-1	TGCGCCAGCACCCGGGACACCAACAATGAGCAGTTCTTC	CASTRDTNNEQFF
TRBV20-1	-	-	TRBJ2-3	TGCAGTGCTAGTCCTAGCGGCACAGATACGCAGTATTTT	CSASPSGTDTQYF
TRBV10-3	few	-	TRBJ2-5	TGTGCCATCAGTGAAGGTCAGAACCAAGAGACCCAGTACTTC	CAISEGQNQETQYF
TRBV5-6	few	TRBD1	TRBJ2-5	TGTGCCAGCAGCCCTGACAGGGCCTTAGAGACCCAGTACTTC	CASSPDRALETQYF
TRBV7-8	few	-	TRBJ1-5	TGTGCCAGCAGCTTAGACCGATATCAGCCCCAGCATTTT	CASSLDRYQPQHF
TRBV6-5	-	-	TRBJ1-2	TGTGCCAGCAGTCCCTCCCCGGTTGGTTATGGCTACACCTTC	CASSPSPVGYGYTF
TRBV11-2	-	-	TRBJ2-3	TGTGCCAGCAGCTTTTACCAGGGCCAGGATACGCAGTATTTT	CASSFYQGQDTQYF
TRBV7-2	-	-	TRBJ1-1	TGTGCCAGCAGCTCTGACTGGTCTGAAGCTTTCTTT	CASSSDWSEAFF
TRBV28	many	-	TRBJ1-2	TGTGCCAGCAGCTACACTCAGGGGACTGGCTACACCTTC	CASSYTQGTGYTF
TRBV12-3/TRBV12-4	-	TRBD1	TRBJ1-1	TGTGCCAGCAGGGTAGACAGGGGGCTTAACACTGAAGCTTTCTTT	CASRVDRGLNTEAFF
TRBV18	few	TRBD1	TRBJ1-1	TGTGCCAGCTCTTGGACAGGGCTAACTGAAGCTTTCTTT	CASSWTGLTEAFF
TRBV6-5	-	-	TRBJ2-2	TGTGCCAGCAGTTACGACGAGTACACCGGGGAGCTGTTTTTT	CASSYDEYTGELFF
TRBV5-1	few	-	TRBJ2-1	TGCGCCAGCAGCTTGGGTATCGGAGCGGGTCCCTACAATGAGCAGTTCTTC	CASSLGIGAGPYNEQFF
TRBV7-9	many	-	TRBJ1-1	TGTGCCAGCAACAACCCCACAGGAAGAACTGAAGCTTTCTTT	CASNNPTGRTEAFF
TRBV6-2/TRBV6-3	-	TRBD1	TRBJ1-2	TGTGCCAGCAGTTACACACGGACAGGGAAAAAGGTCTATGGCTACACCTTC	CASSYTRTGKKVYGYTF
TRBV20-1	few	TRBD2	TRBJ2-1	TGCAGTGCCCCCGGACTAGCGGGGGGATTCTACAATGAGCAGTTCTTC	CSAPGLAGGFYNEQFF
TRBV5-1	-	-	TRBJ2-5	TGCGCCAGCAGCTATGGACCCCAAGAGACCCAGTACTTC	CASSYGPQETQYF
TRBV6-5	-	-	TRBJ1-3	TGTGCCAGCAGTTATGGCTTTTCTGGAAACACCATATATTTT	CASSYGFSGNTIYF
TRBV6-5	-	TRBD1	TRBJ2-1	TGTGCCAGCCGAAGCATTGGCAGGGGGCCAAATGAGCAGTTCTTC	CASRSIGRGPNEQFF
TRBV5-1	few	-	TRBJ1-2	TGCGCCAGCAGCTCCGACAGGTTTTATGGCTACACCTTC	CASSSDRFYGYTF
TRBV2	-	TRBD1	TRBJ2-2	TGTGCCAGCATGAGGACAGGGGGCGTTTCTGCCGGGGAGCTGTTTTTT	CASMRTGGVSAGELFF
TRBV10-2	few	TRBD2	TRBJ2-1	TGCGCCAGCAATGGAGCGGGGGGGGCTTACAATGAGCAGTTCTTC	CASNGAGGAYNEQFF
TRBV4-2	many	TRBD2	TRBJ2-7	TGTGCCAGCAGCCAAGGCTCCGGGGGGGAGTACTACGAGCAGTACTTC	CASSQGSGGEYYEQYF
TRBV11-2	-	-	TRBJ1-2	TGTGCCAGCAGCTTGGACTGGGGCAGGCCTAACTATGGCTACACCTTC	CASSLDWGRPNYGYTF